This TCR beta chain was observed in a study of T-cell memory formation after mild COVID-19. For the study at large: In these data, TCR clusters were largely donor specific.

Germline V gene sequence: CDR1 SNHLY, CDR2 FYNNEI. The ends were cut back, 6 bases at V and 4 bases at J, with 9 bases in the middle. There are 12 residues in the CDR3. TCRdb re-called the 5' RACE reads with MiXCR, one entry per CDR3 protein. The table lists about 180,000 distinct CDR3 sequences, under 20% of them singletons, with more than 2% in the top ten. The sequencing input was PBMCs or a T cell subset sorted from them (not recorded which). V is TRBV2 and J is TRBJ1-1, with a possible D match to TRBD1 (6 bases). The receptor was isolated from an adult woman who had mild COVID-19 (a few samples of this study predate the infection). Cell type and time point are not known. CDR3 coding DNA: TGTGCCAGCAGCGAGGGGGGCACTGAAGCTTTCTTT. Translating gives CASSEGGTEAFF.